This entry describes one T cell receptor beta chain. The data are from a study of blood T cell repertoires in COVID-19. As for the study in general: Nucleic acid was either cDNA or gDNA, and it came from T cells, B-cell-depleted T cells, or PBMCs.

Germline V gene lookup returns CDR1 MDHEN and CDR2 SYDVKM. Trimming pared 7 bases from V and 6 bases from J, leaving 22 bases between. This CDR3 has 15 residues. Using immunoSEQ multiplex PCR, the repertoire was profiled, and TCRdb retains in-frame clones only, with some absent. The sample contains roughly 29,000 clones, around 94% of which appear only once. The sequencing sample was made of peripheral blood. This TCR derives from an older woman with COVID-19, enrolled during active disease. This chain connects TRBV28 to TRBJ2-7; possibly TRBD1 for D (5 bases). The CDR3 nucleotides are TGTGCCAGCAATCCGGTGGGTAGTCAGGGAATCGAGCAGTACTTC. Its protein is CASNPVGSQGIEQYF.